Following are 27 T cell receptor beta chains from one sample sequenced in a study of T-cell reconstitution after alpha-beta-depleted transplantation in children. The library targeted TCRbeta and was prepared with unique molecular identifiers. MiXCR, applied by TCRdb to the PCR reads, yields one record per CDR3 protein. Among about 460,000 distinct CDR3 sequences listed, about 10% were seen once. The sequencing used PBMCs, collected before TCRalphabeta/CD19-depleted stem cell transplant. All receptors come from a child aged 2-15 years with inherited bone marrow failure, due to receive a stem cell transplant.

This clonotype showed up many times. J is TRBJ2-2 and V is TRBV29-1; D gene ambiguous. Germline values: CDR1 SQVTM, CDR2 ANQGSEA. This CDR3 is 12 amino acids long. The V end was cut by 3 bases, the J end by 3 bases, with 5 bases between. In nucleotides, the CDR3 is TGCAGCGTTGAGGTCGACACCGGGGAGCTGTTTTTT. Residues: CSVEVDTGELFF.

This clonotype was picked up many times. V gene TRBV20-1 combines with J gene TRBJ2-3, with 10 bases identical to TRBD2. The V gene end was trimmed by 2 bases and the J gene end by 4 bases; junction bases not matched to a gene: 6. CDR3 length equals 15 residues. Germline V lookup: CDR1 DFQATT, CDR2 SNEGSKA (reference sequence). The CDR3 loop reads CSARKASGSADTQYF. The DNA of the CDR3 is TGCAGTGCTAGAAAGGCTAGCGGGAGCGCAGATACGCAGTATTTT.

This sequence joins TRBV19 and TRBJ2-4, with 7 bases fitting TRBD1. V lost 4 bases and J lost 11; bases outside the gene matches: 5. Germline V gives CDR1 LNHDA, CDR2 SQIVND (reference sequence). The CDR3 has 12 amino acids. CDR3: CASSTPDRVQYF. CDR3 in DNA: TGTGCCAGTAGTACCCCAGACAGGGTTCAGTACTTC.

This clonotype showed up many times. The chain recombines TRBV29-1 with TRBJ2-7; D gene uncertain. V dropped 5 bases and J dropped 0 bases, with 17 bases sitting between them. The CDR3 spans 15 residues. CDR1 is SQVTM, CDR2 ANQGSEA, per germline. CDR3 sequence (DNA): TGCAGCGTTCGGGTAACCAGTCTAATCTCCTACGAGCAGTACTTC. Translating gives CSVRVTSLISYEQYF.

This clonotype showed up many times. This chain connects TRBV25-1 to TRBJ2-3, with TRBD2 as a possible D gene (6 bases). Trimming shortened V by 6 bases and J by 8 bases, and 15 bases separated the two germline ends. This CDR3 contains 13 residues. Germline V gene data show CDR1 as MGHDK and CDR2 as SYGVNS. CDR3 sequence: CASRLLAGGTQYF. CDR3 sequence (DNA): TGTGCCAGCAGGCTACTAGCTGGGGGTACGCAGTATTTT.

This clonotype has at least ten counts. The chain uses TRBV5-1 and TRBJ2-1; D may correspond to TRBD1 or TRBD2 (5 bases each). Germline V gives CDR1 SGHRS, CDR2 YFSETQ. The CDR3 contains 14 residues. The V end was cut by 5 bases, the J end by 0 bases, with 9 bases between. The CDR3 nucleotides read TGCGCCAGCAGTAGTGGGGGCTCCTACAATGAGCAGTTCTTC. It yields the protein CASSSGGSYNEQFF.

In this sample, this clonotype turned up many times. This chain links TRBV29-1 with TRBJ2-1, with no clear D. The CDR3 is 11 residues long. Looked up from germline, CDR1 is SQVTM and CDR2 is ANQGSEA. V was pared by 4 bases and J by 10 bases, with 11 bases between. The CDR3 loop is CSVGSNEEQFF. CDR3 in DNA: TGCAGCGTTGGATCAAATGAGGAGCAGTTCTTC.

This clonotype was seen many times. The rearrangement joins TRBV3-1 to TRBJ2-2; D uncertain. V shed 3 bases and J shed 5 bases, with 4 bases lying between them. The V gene's germline CDR1 is LGHDT and CDR2 YNNKEL (reference sequence). The CDR3 has 12 residues. The CDR3 DNA reads as TGTGCCAGCAGCCATCTGACCGGGGAGCTGTTTTTT. Translated, it gives CASSHLTGELFF.

A few counts support this clonotype. The chain carries TRBV9 and TRBJ2-6; D unclear. The V gene lost 3 bases and the J gene lost 0 bases, with 13 bases spanning the gap. This CDR3 contains 17 residues. Germline V lookup: CDR1 SGDLS, CDR2 YYNGEE. The CDR3 sequence: CASSDSRTGSGANVLTF. DNA of the CDR3: TGTGCCAGCAGCGACAGCCGGACGGGCTCTGGGGCCAACGTCCTGACTTTC.

V and J are TRBV12-3 or TRBV12-4 and TRBJ2-1, with 13 bases that match TRBD2. Trimming cost V 2 bases and J 3 bases; bases outside gene matches: 7. This CDR3 comprises 18 residues. The CDR3: CASSLMGLAGHCYNEQFF. In DNA, the CDR3 is TGTGCCAGCAGTTTAATGGGACTAGCGGGACACTGCTACAATGAGCAGTTCTTC.

This clonotype has at least ten counts. V is TRBV7-9 and J is TRBJ2-5; D uncertain. There are 13 residues in the CDR3. Germline V gene lookup returns CDR1 SEHNR and CDR2 FQNEAQ (reference sequence). V gave up 2 bases and J gave up 2 bases, with 6 bases separating them. CDR3 residues: CASSLPEQETQYF. The CDR3 DNA is TGTGCCAGCAGCTTACCAGAACAAGAGACCCAGTACTTC.

This clonotype has at least ten counts. The chain joins TRBV5-1 to TRBJ2-1, with 7 bases lining up with TRBD1. CDR3 size: 16 residues. V was pared by 4 bases and J by 0 bases, with 7 bases of the junction left unmatched. CDR1 is SGHRS, CDR2 YFSETQ, per germline. In nucleotides, the CDR3 is TGCGCCAGCAGCCTCTACCGGGACAGCTCCTACAATGAGCAGTTCTTC. This translates into CASSLYRDSSYNEQFF.

The V and J genes are TRBV7-9 and TRBJ1-4; tentatively, D is TRBD1 (6 bases). This CDR3 comprises 16 residues. Germline CDR1 reads SEHNR; CDR2 reads FQNEAQ (reference sequence). V lost 2 bases and J lost 10, with 20 bases in between. The CDR3 DNA sequence: TGTGCCAGCAGCTTATACCCAGACAGGTTAAGAAGAAAACTGTTTTTT. Encoded protein: CASSLYPDRLRRKLFF.

This clonotype was seen repeatedly, ten times or more. The V call is TRBV29-1, the J call TRBJ2-7; perhaps TRBD1 as D (6 bases). The CDR3 is made up of 13 amino acids. Germline values: CDR1 SQVTM, CDR2 ANQGSEA. V was cut by 1 base and J by 5 bases, with 12 bases left in between. In DNA form, the CDR3 reads TGCAGCGTTGAAGTACAAACAGGGAACGAGCAGTACTTC. Amino acids: CSVEVQTGNEQYF.

This clonotype occurred many times. The chain joins TRBV12-3 or TRBV12-4 to TRBJ2-1; no reliable D call. The CDR3 consists of 12 residues. The V end lost 3 bases, the J end lost 8 bases, and 8 bases lay between the germline ends. Here the CDR3 reads CASSFSTDEQFF. The DNA for the CDR3 is TGTGCCAGCAGTTTCAGTACGGATGAGCAGTTCTTC.

On this clonotype itself: This sequence may be a read error, since a much larger clone differs from it by one base. The gene calls are TRBV11-2 and TRBJ1-2, with TRBD1 matching over 9 bases. Germline loops: CDR1 SGHAT, CDR2 FQNNGV. V gave up 5 bases and J gave up 7 bases; unmatched junction bases: 8. This CDR3 has 14 residues. CDR3 sequence reads: CASSAQGAWCGYTF. CDR3 sequence (DNA): TGTGCCAGCAGCGCACAGGGGGCTTGGTGTGGCTACACCTTC.

Comments on this clonotype: A much larger clonotype is one base distant, so this may be a read error. This rearrangement joins TRBV27 to TRBJ1-1; 10 bases match TRBD1. CDR3 length equals 18 residues. The V gene's germline CDR1 is MNHEY and CDR2 SMNVEV (reference sequence). The CDR3 region is CASSLLVPGQGSNTEPFF. Here the CDR3 DNA reads TGTGCCAGCAGTCTACTCGTCCCGGGACAGGGGTCGAACACTGAACCTTTCTTT.

This sequence joins TRBV6-1 and TRBJ2-1; 12 bases map to TRBD2. Germline V gene data show CDR1 as MNHNS and CDR2 as SASEGT. With V trimmed by 6 bases and J by 5 bases, 5 bases remained unmatched. The CDR3 runs to 15 residues. The chain's CDR3 is CASRRLAGVDNEQFF. Written as DNA, the CDR3 is TGTGCCAGCAGGAGACTAGCGGGAGTAGACAATGAGCAGTTCTTC.

This clonotype has only a few counts. This sequence joins TRBV20-1 and TRBJ2-2, with D perhaps TRBD1 or TRBD2 (7 bases each). Germline loops: CDR1 DFQATT, CDR2 SNEGSKA (reference sequence). This CDR3 has 13 residues. With 7 bases removed from V and 4 bases from J, the gap between germline ends came to 13 bases. DNA for the CDR3: TGCAGTGTCCAGGGGGGGGGCACCGGGGAGCTGTTTTTT. This sequence encodes CSVQGGGTGELFF.

Many counts were recorded for this clonotype. This sequence joins TRBV28 and TRBJ2-1; the match to TRBD1 covers 8 bases. With 3 bases clipped from V and 7 bases from J, the junction kept 14 bases outside the gene matches. CDR1 is MDHEN and CDR2 is SYDVKM in the germline V gene. This CDR3 is 17 amino acids long. CDR3 loop: CASSFGFVLDRDNEQFF. The CDR3 DNA reads TGTGCCAGCAGTTTTGGTTTTGTGTTGGACAGGGATAATGAGCAGTTCTTC.

This clonotype was observed many times. The CDR3 here is CSVRGRVTDTQYF. The CDR3 DNA sequence: TGCAGCGTTCGGGGGAGGGTCACAGATACGCAGTATTTT. The chain uses TRBV29-1 and TRBJ2-3; the match to TRBD2 covers 7 bases. The V and J ends lost 5 bases and 2 bases, in that order; junction bases with no gene match: 4. The CDR3 length is 13 residues. Germline V gene lookup returns CDR1 SQVTM and CDR2 ANQGSEA.

This clonotype was seen a few times. This rearrangement joins TRBV20-1 to TRBJ1-4; D unresolved. V was trimmed by 2 bases and J by 6 bases, leaving 13 bases between them. Germline lookup yields CDR1 DFQATT and CDR2 SNEGSKA (reference sequence). This CDR3 is built from 14 residues. In nucleotides, the CDR3 is TGCAGTGCTAGACCCCCGGGCCCCGATGAAAAACTGTTTTTT. Translation: CSARPPGPDEKLFF.

The chain uses TRBV5-6 and TRBJ1-2, with TRBD1 matching 9 bases. V lost 4 bases, J lost 3 bases, and 13 bases stayed unmatched. Germline V CDR1 and CDR2: SGHDT, YYEEEE. CDR3 size: 17 residues. CDR3 protein: CASSETGQGSTDYGYTF. CDR3 DNA sequence: TGTGCCAGCAGCGAGACGGGACAGGGTTCTACGGACTATGGCTACACCTTC. The variable domain in full, completed from reference TRBV5-6 and TRBJ1-2, reads DAGVTQSPTHLIKTRGQQVTLRCSPKSGHDTVSWYQQALGQGPQFIFQYYEEEERQRGNFPDRFSGHQFPNYSSELNVNALLLGDSALYLCASSETGQGSTDYGYTFGSGTRLTVV.

There are many counts of this clonotype. The gene calls are TRBV5-5 and TRBJ2-1, with 10 bases identical to TRBD2. In germline, CDR1 is SGHKS, CDR2 YYEKEE (reference sequence). With V trimmed by 4 bases and J by 3 bases, 4 bases remained unmatched. This CDR3 comprises 15 residues. The DNA of the CDR3 is TGTGCCAGCAGCGCCTTAGCGGGAGGCTACAATGAGCAGTTCTTC. Translation gives CASSALAGGYNEQFF.

This clonotype was recorded many times. The chain recombines TRBV20-1 with TRBJ2-1, with D possibly being TRBD2 (6 bases). This CDR3 has 13 amino acids. V gave up 3 bases and J gave up 8 bases, with 14 bases separating them. Germline assignment: CDR1 DFQATT and CDR2 SNEGSKA (reference sequence). CDR3 region: CSARGGKEYEQFF. CDR3 nucleotides: TGCAGTGCTAGGGGCGGGAAAGAATATGAGCAGTTCTTC.

This clonotype appeared many times. The chain is built from TRBV5-1 and TRBJ2-3; 15 bases agree with TRBD2. Looked up from germline, CDR1 is SGHRS and CDR2 is YFSETQ. This CDR3 spans 18 amino acids. J gave up 6 bases and V 1 base, and 9 bases lay outside the gene matches. CDR3 coding DNA: TGCGCCAGCAGCTTGACCTGGACTAGCGGGAGGGCCGTTGATACGCAGTATTTT. Translating it yields CASSLTWTSGRAVDTQYF.

Ten or more counts support this clonotype. The chain joins TRBV11-1 to TRBJ2-1, with TRBD2 matching over 7 bases. Germline-derived CDR1 and CDR2 are SGHAT and FQDESV (reference sequence). V dropped 1 base and J dropped 3; count of bases not matched to a gene: 12. The CDR3 extends over 18 amino acids. CDR3 in DNA: TGTGCCAGCAGCTTAGAACGCAACGGGCGGGAGAACTACAATGAGCAGTTCTTC. It encodes CASSLERNGRENYNEQFF.